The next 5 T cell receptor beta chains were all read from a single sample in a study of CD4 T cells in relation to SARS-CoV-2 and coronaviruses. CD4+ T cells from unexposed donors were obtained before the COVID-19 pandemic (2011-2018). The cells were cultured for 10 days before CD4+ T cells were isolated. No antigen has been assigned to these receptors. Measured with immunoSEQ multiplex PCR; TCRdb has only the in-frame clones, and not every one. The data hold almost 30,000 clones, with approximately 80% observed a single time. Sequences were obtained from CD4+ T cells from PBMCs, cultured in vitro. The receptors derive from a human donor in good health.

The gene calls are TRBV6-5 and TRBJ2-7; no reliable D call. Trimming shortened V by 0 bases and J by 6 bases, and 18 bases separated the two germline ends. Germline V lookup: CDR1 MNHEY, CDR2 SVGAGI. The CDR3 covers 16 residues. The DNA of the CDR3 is TGTGCCAGCAGTTACTCCCTTTTTCCCTCGGGCTCCGAGCAGTACTTC. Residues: CASSYSLFPSGSEQYF.

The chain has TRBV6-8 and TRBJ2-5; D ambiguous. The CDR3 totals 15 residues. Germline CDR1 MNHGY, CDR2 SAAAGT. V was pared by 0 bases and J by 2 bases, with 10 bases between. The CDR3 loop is CASSYSNNRQETQYF. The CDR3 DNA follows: TGTGCCAGCAGTTACTCGAACAACAGACAAGAGACCCAGTACTTC.

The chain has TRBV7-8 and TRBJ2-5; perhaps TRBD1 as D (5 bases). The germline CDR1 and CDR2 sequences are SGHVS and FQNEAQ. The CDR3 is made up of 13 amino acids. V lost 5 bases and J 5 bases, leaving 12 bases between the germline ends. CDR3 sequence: CASSSQGYETQYF. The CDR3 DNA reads TGTGCCAGCAGCAGCCAGGGATACGAGACCCAGTACTTC.

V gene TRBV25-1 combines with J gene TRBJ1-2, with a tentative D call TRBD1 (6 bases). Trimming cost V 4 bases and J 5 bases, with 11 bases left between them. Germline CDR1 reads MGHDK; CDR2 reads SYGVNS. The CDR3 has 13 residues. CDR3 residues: CASSGGAFYGYTF. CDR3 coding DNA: TGTGCCAGCAGTGGGGGGGCCTTTTATGGCTACACCTTC.

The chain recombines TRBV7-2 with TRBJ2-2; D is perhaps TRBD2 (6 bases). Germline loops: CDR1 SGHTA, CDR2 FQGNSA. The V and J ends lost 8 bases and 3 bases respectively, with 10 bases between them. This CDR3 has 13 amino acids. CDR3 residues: CASRGTHTGELFF. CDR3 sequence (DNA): TGTGCCAGCCGCGGGACGCACACCGGGGAGCTGTTTTTT.